Many counts were recorded for the clone carrying this TCR beta chain. Its specificity is not known. This sample was included in a study of T cell repertoires in cytomegalovirus infection. Study findings and constraints: Using cumulative public TCR beta family frequency, the authors identified those who carried CMV together with the relevant HLA.

This CDR3 spans 13 amino acids. V lost 4 bases and J 7 bases, leaving 11 bases between the germline ends. TCRdb passed the reads through MiXCR, listing each CDR3 protein once. The table includes 310,000 or so distinct CDR3 sequences, approximately 10% detected once. This chain joins TRBV12-3 or TRBV12-4 and TRBJ1-3; no reliable D call. This clonotype was obtained from a human donor in good health (CMV status not recorded). Some clones in this sample may be carry-over from other donors' samples. Sequencing input: PBMCs. This CDR3 reads CASSSGRANTIYF. The CDR3 DNA follows: TGTGCCAGCAGTTCCGGGAGGGCCAACACCATATATTTT.